Listed below are T cell receptor beta chains from one sample, sequenced in a study of shared clonotypes between healthy human individuals. The method was immunoSEQ multiplex PCR; TCRdb's version includes in-frame clones alone and lacks a portion of them. Here the sample spans roughly 2 million clones, about 95% being singletons. Sequencing used naive CD8+ T cells sorted from blood. The receptors originated from a man aged 18 to 30 in good health. The CDR3 runs from the conserved cysteine through the conserved F or W. Fields, in order: V gene, clone size, D gene, J gene, CDR3 DNA, CDR3 protein. D genes are given only for firm matches. Rows give clone size only sometimes, using once, few, many, or a class for an expanded clone.

TRBV13	-	-	TRBJ2-7	TGTGCCAGCAGCTTTCCGGGAGACAACGAGCAGTACTTC	CASSFPGDNEQYF
TRBV4-1	-	-	TRBJ2-1	TGCGCCAGCAGCCAAGGGGGGGACAATGAGCAGTTCTTC	CASSQGGDNEQFF
TRBV27	-	TRBD1	TRBJ2-7	TGTGCCAGCAGTTTAGAAGGACAGGTCAGCCACGAGCAGTACTTC	CASSLEGQVSHEQYF
TRBV4-1	-	-	TRBJ2-7	TGCGCCAGCAGTTACCGGGACACCTACGAGCAGTACTTC	CASSYRDTYEQYF
TRBV7-2	-	-	TRBJ2-3	TGTGCCAGCAGCTTAGTGGGCAGCCACACAGATACGCAGTATTTT	CASSLVGSHTDTQYF
TRBV7-6	-	-	TRBJ1-1	TGTGCCAGCAGCCCAGGGGAGGCTGAAGCTTTCTTT	CASSPGEAEAFF
TRBV27	-	-	TRBJ2-3	TGTGCCAACCCTCTCACGCATACGCAGTATTTT	CANPLTHTQYF
TRBV6-5	once	-	TRBJ2-5	TGTGCCAGCAGTTACTCGGTAGGGGGTATCCAAGAGACCCAGTACTTC	CASSYSVGGIQETQYF
TRBV10-2	-	-	TRBJ1-2	TGCGCCAGCAGCTCGACAGTGTGGGCTGGCTACACCTTC	CASSSTVWAGYTF
TRBV6-5	-	TRBD1	TRBJ1-2	TGTGCCAGCAGCTCTTCCGGGACAGGGAACTATGGCTACACCTTC	CASSSSGTGNYGYTF
TRBV7-9	-	-	TRBJ1-2	TGTGCCAGCAGGGGGGGCCGCGACTATGGCTACACCTTC	CASRGGRDYGYTF
TRBV4-3	-	-	TRBJ2-1	TGCGCCAGCAGCCCTTTAATGGGGAAAGAGGTTGAGCAGTTCTTC	CASSPLMGKEVEQFF
TRBV7-2	-	TRBD1	TRBJ2-7	TGTGCCAGCAGCTATTGGACAGGGGCGACCGAGCAGTACTTC	CASSYWTGATEQYF
TRBV7-9	-	TRBD1	TRBJ2-7	TGTGCCAGCAGCTTAGCGACAGGGGGTCCTAGCGAGCAGTACTTC	CASSLATGGPSEQYF
TRBV7-8	-	-	TRBJ2-7	TGTGCCAGCAGATACTCTGTGGCAGGGGAGGGGTACGAGCAGTACTTC	CASRYSVAGEGYEQYF
TRBV4-2	-	-	TRBJ2-5	TGTGCCAGCAGCCAAGACAGAGAAGAGACCCAGTACTTC	CASSQDREETQYF
TRBV7-5	-	-	TRBJ2-5	TGTGCCAGCAGCCGAGGGAGCGGGAGCGGAGAGACCCAGTACTTC	CASSRGSGSGETQYF
TRBV10-3	-	-	TRBJ2-7	TGTGCCATCAGTGAGTCTCAGACCTCCTACGAGCAGTACTTC	CAISESQTSYEQYF
TRBV19	-	-	TRBJ2-4	TGTGCCAGTAAGGTCTTAAAAAACATTCAGTACTTC	CASKVLKNIQYF
TRBV7-9	-	-	TRBJ2-7	TGTGCCAGCAGCGCGACCGGGACCCTTGCCTACGAGCAGTACTTC	CASSATGTLAYEQYF
TRBV27	-	-	TRBJ2-4	TGTGCCAGCAGTTTATCTTGGATACACATTCAGTACTTC	CASSLSWIHIQYF
TRBV5-6	-	-	TRBJ2-1	TGTGCCAGCAGCTTCTTAGCGAATGAGCAGTTCTTC	CASSFLANEQFF
TRBV6-5	-	TRBD1	TRBJ1-5	TGTGCCAGCAGTCTCGGACAGGGGCGGCAGCCCCAGCATTTT	CASSLGQGRQPQHF
TRBV6-5	-	TRBD2	TRBJ2-5	TGTGCCAGCAGTTACGGGGGGGAAGGGGTCGGAGAGACCCAGTACTTC	CASSYGGEGVGETQYF
TRBV19	-	-	TRBJ2-7	TGTGCCAGTAGTGGGCGCTACGAGCAGTACTTC	CASSGRYEQYF
TRBV25-1	-	-	TRBJ2-5	TGTGCCAGCGTACGGGAAAACCAAGAGACCCAGTACTTC	CASVRENQETQYF
TRBV13	-	-	TRBJ1-1	TGTGCCAGCAGCTTAAAGACCGTGATCCCTAACACTGAAGCTTTCTTT	CASSLKTVIPNTEAFF
TRBV11-2	once	-	TRBJ1-1	TGTGCCAGCAGCTTTATCAACACTGAAGCTTTCTTT	CASSFINTEAFF
TRBV7-3	few	-	TRBJ1-3	TGTGCCAGCAGCTCCGTTCACGGAAACACCATATATTTT	CASSSVHGNTIYF
TRBV27	-	-	TRBJ1-2	TGTGCCAGCATGTCGGGAGTTTGGGGGGGCTACACCTTC	CASMSGVWGGYTF
TRBV6-5	-	-	TRBJ1-2	TGTGCCAGCAGTTACTCGGAGGGGGTGAAGGGCTACACCTTC	CASSYSEGVKGYTF
TRBV7-9	-	TRBD2	TRBJ2-5	TGTGCCAGCAGCCCCCCCCAGCGGGGGTTAGTAGAGACCCAGTACTTC	CASSPPQRGLVETQYF
TRBV7-2	-	-	TRBJ1-1	TGTGCCAGCAGCTTTCGTGACACTGAAGCTTTCTTT	CASSFRDTEAFF
TRBV7-9	-	TRBD1	TRBJ2-5	TGTGCCAGCAGCTTAGCGCAGACAGGGGAAGAGACCCAGTACTTC	CASSLAQTGEETQYF
TRBV30	-	-	TRBJ1-1	TGTGCCTGGAGCTCATACGGGGGGCGTGACACTGAAGCTTTCTTT	CAWSSYGGRDTEAFF
TRBV13	-	-	TRBJ2-7	TGTGCCAGCAGCCCGCCCGGGTCGTGGAACGAGCAGTACTTC	CASSPPGSWNEQYF
TRBV10-1	-	-	TRBJ2-7	TGCGCCAGCAGTGAGTCCCCGCAGGGGAGCGAGCAGTACTTC	CASSESPQGSEQYF
TRBV7-9	once	-	TRBJ2-1	TGTGCCAGCAGCTTGGACTTCTCCTACAATGAGCAGTTCTTC	CASSLDFSYNEQFF
TRBV5-1	-	-	TRBJ2-7	TGCGCCAGCAGCTTGGTTACAGACTCCTACGAGCAGTACTTC	CASSLVTDSYEQYF
TRBV6-4	-	TRBD1	TRBJ1-5	TGTGCCAGCTCCGAGGGGGCCGGGCAGCCCCAGCATTTT	CASSEGAGQPQHF
TRBV29-1	-	-	TRBJ1-1	TGCAGCGGGTATTTGGAAGGGGGTGAAGCTTTCTTT	CSGYLEGGEAFF
TRBV4-3	-	-	TRBJ2-1	TGCGCCAGCAGCCAATTGGTTATGGCCGGCAATGAGCAGTTCTTC	CASSQLVMAGNEQFF
TRBV6-6	-	TRBD1	TRBJ1-2	TGTGCCAGCAGTTACTCGGCAGGGGGCGACTATGGCTACACCTTC	CASSYSAGGDYGYTF
TRBV15	-	-	TRBJ1-2	TGTGCCACCAGCAGTAGCAGGGGATTGGATGGCTACACCTTC	CATSSSRGLDGYTF
TRBV7-9	-	TRBD1	TRBJ2-7	TGTGCCAGCAGCCGTACAACAGGGGGCTACGAGCAGTACTTC	CASSRTTGGYEQYF
TRBV4-1	-	-	TRBJ2-3	TGCGCCAGCAGCCCACCGGGGACAGATACGCAGTATTTT	CASSPPGTDTQYF
TRBV6-6	-	-	TRBJ2-7	TGTGCCAGCAGCCACCCCTGGGGGACCTCCTACGAGCAGTACTTC	CASSHPWGTSYEQYF
TRBV7-9	-	-	TRBJ2-7	TGTGCCAGCAGCTCATTTACTTCTTTAGTCCCCTACGAGCAGTACTTC	CASSSFTSLVPYEQYF